This TCR beta chain emerged from a study of blood T cells in healthy people across ages. Germline CDR1 reads SGHAT; CDR2 reads FQNNGV. The V and J ends lost 5 bases and 3 bases respectively, with 11 bases between them. The CDR3 runs 14 residues. Peripheral blood samples of around 9.8 milliliters were drawn from each donor. Every sample yielded at least 6.5 million isolated PBMCs. On this clonotype itself: The antigen is not known.

Study results and caveats: Among T cells, TCR beta diversity per million cells dropped roughly linearly as age rose.

With a J-beta primer mix and a sample-barcoded 5' primer, a second PCR ran 7 to 11 cycles. Each cDNA molecule, via a template-switch adaptor with 12 random nucleotides, was tagged. TCRdb passed the 5' RACE reads through MiXCR, listing each CDR3 protein once. The sample holds about 760,000 distinct CDR3 sequences, just over 55% seen once. Sequenced: blood. The chain links TRBV11-2 to TRBJ1-5; D unresolved. The source is a middle-aged man in good health. The CDR3 spells CASSPNSYNQPQHF. The CDR3 region has the DNA TGTGCCAGCAGCCCAAACAGTTACAATCAGCCCCAGCATTTT.